The 18 T cell receptor beta chains presented below share a single source sample, sequenced in a study of T cells in women clearing cervical HPV infection. Sequenced by immunoSEQ multiplex PCR; TCRdb stores in-frame clones only, minus some. This table holds 30,000 to 35,000 clones. The sequencing sample was made of blood buffy coat. These receptors all come from a woman between 18 and 70 years old with a cervical HPV16 infection that either progressed to CIN3+ or cleared (not recorded which).

Regarding this clone: From the germline J gene comes the end of the CDR3, since the read stops 3 residues before it. The rearrangement uses TRBV19 and TRBJ1-2; tentatively, D is TRBD1 (5 bases). Germline V gives CDR1 LNHDA, CDR2 SQIVND (reference sequence). Trimming pared 0 bases from V and 4 bases from J, leaving 15 bases between. This CDR3 has 16 residues. This CDR3 reads CASSIDLGTGGYGYTF. The sequenced CDR3 bases are TGTGCCAGTAGTATAGATCTAGGTACAGGAGGCTATGGC.

Comment on this clone: Coverage ceases 3 residues before the CDR3 finishes, and the germline J gene fills in the end. The chain combines TRBV7-9 with TRBJ2-7; tentatively, D is TRBD2 (6 bases). Trimming removed 9 bases at V and 5 bases at J, with 11 bases between. The germline V gene encodes CDR1 SEHNR and CDR2 FQNEAQ (reference sequence). This CDR3 region has 11 residues. The CDR3: CASRGRNEQYF. The CDR3 DNA, read in part, is TGTGCCAGTCGGGGGAGAAACGAG.

Comment on this clone: The read is 3 residues too short to cover the CDR3 end, so that end is filled in from the germline J gene. V and J are TRBV5-4 and TRBJ2-7; 10 nucleotides align to TRBD1. J gave up 3 bases and V 4 bases, and 7 bases lay outside the gene matches. Germline loops: CDR1 SGHNT, CDR2 YYREEE (reference sequence). This CDR3 comprises 15 residues. CDR3 DNA, as far as it was read: TGTGCCAGCAGCACGGGACAGGGGCTATACTACGAG. Its protein is CASSTGQGLYYE. The whole CDR3 region reads CASSTGQGLYYEQYF.

Regarding this clone: The CDR3 is cut off 3 residues early in the read; its end comes from the germline J gene. This chain connects TRBV20-1 to TRBJ2-7; 8 bases align to TRBD2. The germline V gene has CDR1 DFQATT and CDR2 SNEGSKA (reference sequence). CDR3 length: 15 residues. The J segment lost 3 bases and the V segment lost 6 bases, leaving 13 bases of the junction unmatched. Partial CDR3 DNA: TGCAGTGCCTCACGCCCTAGCGGGCGAAACTACGAG. Protein product: CSASRPSGRNYE. The whole CDR3 sequence reads CSASRPSGRNYEQYF.

A remark on this clone: With the read ending 3 residues before the CDR3 end, the germline J gene is used to fill in that end. The chain is built from TRBV7-2 and TRBJ2-5; 7 nucleotides match TRBD1. V shed 0 bases and J 1 base; nucleotides not matched to a gene: 5. CDR3 length: 16 amino acids. Germline V lookup: CDR1 SGHTA, CDR2 FQGNSA. CDR3 DNA, as far as it was read: TGTGCCAGCAGCTTAGCGACAGGGTTCGTCCAAGAGACC. As protein: CASSLATGFVQET. The CDR3, in full, reads CASSLATGFVQETQYF.

Concerning this clone: The sequenced fragment ends 3 residues before the CDR3 boundary, so the rest is inferred from the germline J gene. J is TRBJ2-7 and V is TRBV29-1; TRBD2 agrees at 7 bases. CDR3 length: 11 amino acids. Germline values: CDR1 SQVTM, CDR2 ANQGSEA. The trim removed 3 bases at V and 6 bases at J, leaving 2 bases unmatched. CDR3 residues: CSVDREGEQYF. Incomplete CDR3 DNA: TGCAGCGTTGACAGGGAGGGCGAG.

As to this clone: Read sequence stops 3 residues before the CDR3 end, and the germline J gene provides the missing end. The chain couples TRBV5-1 to TRBJ2-2; D is perhaps TRBD2 (6 bases). Trimming stripped 0 bases from V and 1 base from J, with 7 bases between. Germline V gives CDR1 SGHRS, CDR2 YFSETQ. This CDR3 contains 15 residues. CDR3 region: CASSLGGVNTGELFF. The CDR3 bases that were read are TGCGCCAGCAGCTTGGGCGGGGTGAACACCGGGGAG.

Turning to this clone: Sequencing ends 3 residues short of the CDR3 end; the germline J gene provides the rest. The J gene is TRBJ2-4, the V gene TRBV29-1, with D perhaps matching TRBD2 (7 bases). The germline V gene has CDR1 SQVTM and CDR2 ANQGSEA. This CDR3 spans 16 amino acids. CDR3 loop: CSVEDPRGGGLYGQYF. Incomplete CDR3 DNA: TGCAGCGTTGAAGATCCACGTGGGGGGGGGCTCTATGGT.

Of note for this clone: The read comes to an end 3 residues before the CDR3 does, leaving the germline J gene to fill in the end. The rearrangement joins TRBV7-2 to TRBJ1-2; 11 bases agree with TRBD1. CDR3 length: 15 residues. With V trimmed by 3 bases and J by 6 bases, 6 bases remained unmatched. Per germline, CDR1 SGHTA and CDR2 FQGNSA. CDR3 region: CASSFGGQGAHGYTF. Partial CDR3 DNA: TGTGCCAGCAGCTTCGGCGGACAGGGGGCTCATGGC.

In the case of this clone: The read halts 3 residues ahead of the CDR3 end, with the missing end drawn from the germline J gene. The chain couples TRBV5-6 to TRBJ1-2; 9 bases line up with TRBD1. CDR1 SGHDT and CDR2 YYEEEE come from the germline V gene. There are 13 residues in the CDR3. Trimming at V came to 5 bases and at J to 6 bases, leaving 5 bases not matched to a gene. CDR3 in amino acids: CASSRGQGDGYTF. CDR3 DNA (partial): TGTGCCAGCAGTCGGGGACAGGGAGATGGC.

For this clone: Read sequence stops 3 residues before the CDR3 end, and the germline J gene provides the missing end. The chain employs TRBV7-2 and TRBJ2-3, with 8 bases fitting TRBD2. The CDR3 is 17 residues long. The ends lost 0 bases at V and 6 bases at J; junction bases unmatched: 11. Looked up from germline, CDR1 is SGHTA and CDR2 is FQGNSA. The part of the CDR3 DNA that was read is TGTGCCAGCAGCTTAGCGGGGCGGGGGGCCCTCCGGGATACG. Its translation is CASSLAGRGALRDT. The entire CDR3 protein reads CASSLAGRGALRDTQYF. The variable domain in full, completed from reference TRBV7-2 and TRBJ2-3, reads GAGVSQSPSNKVTEKGKDVELRCDPISGHTALYWYRQSLGQGLEFLIYFQGNSAPDKSGLPSDRFSAERTGGSVSTLTIQRTQQEDSAVYLCASSLAGRGALRDTQYFGPGTRLTVL.

With respect to this clone: The CDR3 end falls 3 residues outside the read, so it is completed with the germline J gene. This sequence joins TRBV30 and TRBJ1-1; D gene ambiguous. V lost 7 bases and J lost 1, with 10 bases in between. The CDR3 length is 12 residues. Germline V gene data show CDR1 as GTSNPN and CDR2 as SVGIG (reference sequence). The CDR3 loop reads CASLTANTEAFF. CDR3 DNA, as far as it was read: TGTGCCTCCCTAACAGCGAACACTGAA.

As for this clone: The missing CDR3 end, 3 residues past where the read stops, is filled in from the germline J gene. J is TRBJ2-3 and V is TRBV11-2, with TRBD2 identical over 8 bases. Trimming took 0 bases from V and 1 from J; bases not matched to a gene: 0. The CDR3 sequence is 15 residues long. Germline values: CDR1 SGHAT, CDR2 FQNNGV. CDR3 bases read: TGTGCCAGCAGCTTAGACGGGGGGGGCACAGATACG. Its protein is CASSLDGGGTDT. The complete CDR3 protein is CASSLDGGGTDTQYF.

A note on this clone: The read gets to within 3 residues of the CDR3 end, and the germline J gene fills in the rest. The chain couples TRBV19 to TRBJ2-3, with D maybe TRBD2 (5 bases). Trimming stripped 11 bases from V and 4 bases from J, with 16 bases between. CDR1 LNHDA and CDR2 SQIVND come from the germline V gene (reference sequence). The CDR3 consists of 13 residues. Here the CDR3 reads CAASWAGADTQYF. CDR3 bases read: TGTGCCGCTAGCTGGGCAGGTGCAGATACG.

With respect to this clone: The read ends 3 residues shy of where the CDR3 ends; the end is completed using the germline J gene. The chain recombines TRBV29-1 with TRBJ1-4; D might be TRBD1 (6 bases). The germline V gene has CDR1 SQVTM and CDR2 ANQGSEA. The CDR3 has 13 residues. V lost 7 bases to trimming and J lost 1 base, with 10 bases between them. CDR3 DNA (partial): TGCAGCGCCGTACAGGGAACTAATGAAAAA. As protein: CSAVQGTNEK. The full CDR3 is CSAVQGTNEKLFF.

Details on this clone: Read coverage stops 3 residues before the CDR3 terminus; the germline J gene supplies the remainder. The rearrangement joins TRBV24-1 to TRBJ2-3; the D is unclear. The V end was cut by 5 bases, the J end by 5 bases, with 4 bases between. Germline CDR1 and CDR2: KGHDR and SFDVKD. The CDR3 loop spans 11 amino acids. The CDR3 DNA, read in part, is TGTGCCACCAGTGCAGGAGATACG. As protein: CATSAGDT. The CDR3 in its entirety is CATSAGDTQYF.

With regard to this clone: The read stops 3 residues short of the end of the CDR3; the missing end is completed from the germline J gene. The chain links TRBV12-3 or TRBV12-4 to TRBJ2-7; the match to TRBD2 covers 12 bases. This CDR3 contains 15 residues. Trimming took 5 bases from V and 2 from J; bases not matched to a gene: 4. The CDR3 reads CASSKLAGGAYEQYF. The covered CDR3 bases are TGTGCCAGCAGTAAACTAGCGGGAGGAGCCTACGAG.

Of note for this clone: The read comes to an end 3 residues before the CDR3 does, leaving the germline J gene to fill in the end. The V and J genes are TRBV13 and TRBJ2-7, with 8 bases fitting TRBD1. This CDR3 is 14 amino acids long. With 5 bases clipped from V and 6 bases from J, the junction kept 9 bases outside the gene matches. Germline CDR1 PRHDT, CDR2 FYEKMQ (reference sequence). CDR3 sequence reads: CASSPGTGNIEQYF. The part of the CDR3 DNA that was read is TGTGCCAGCAGCCCCGGGACAGGTAATATCGAG.